Listed below are T cell receptor beta chains from one sample, sequenced in a study of blood T cell repertoires in COVID-19. Assay used: immunoSEQ multiplex PCR; TCRdb lists only in-frame clones, some missing. This sample carries approximately 500,000 clones, 85% to 90% of them seen once, and the ten largest clones take 7.5% to 9%. The sample taken for sequencing was peripheral blood. Receptor source: a woman aged 45-65 years with COVID-19, enrolled during active disease. Both conserved end residues are part of each CDR3. A D gene is named only where the DNA matches it firmly. Size tells how often a clone was seen (once, few, many) or the class of an expanded clone, and some rows leave it out.

CDR3 protein: CASSLAGQWDEKLFF
CDR3 DNA: TGCGCCAGCAGCTTGGCGGGACAGTGGGATGAAAAACTGTTTTTT
clone size: .
V gene: TRBV5-1
J gene: TRBJ1-4
D gene: TRBD1

CDR3 protein: CASRKQQGSTEAFF
CDR3 DNA: TGTGCCAGCAGGAAACAACAGGGTTCGACTGAAGCTTTCTTT
clone size: .
V gene: TRBV28
J gene: TRBJ1-1
D gene: .

CDR3 protein: CASSVGQGNTEAFF
CDR3 DNA: TGTGCCAGCAGCGTGGGACAGGGGAACACTGAAGCTTTCTTT
clone size: .
V gene: TRBV9
J gene: TRBJ1-1
D gene: TRBD1

CDR3 protein: CSVGQGLGWPQHF
CDR3 DNA: TGCAGCGTGGGACAGGGCTTAGGATGGCCCCAGCATTTT
clone size: .
V gene: TRBV29-1
J gene: TRBJ1-5
D gene: TRBD1

CDR3 protein: CASSLGTGNEKLFF
CDR3 DNA: TGTGCCAGCAGTTTGGGGACAGGGAATGAAAAACTGTTTTTT
clone size: .
V gene: TRBV28
J gene: TRBJ1-4
D gene: TRBD1

CDR3 protein: CASRHGQQNTEAFF
CDR3 DNA: TGTGCCAGCAGGCACGGACAGCAGAACACTGAAGCTTTCTTT
clone size: once
V gene: TRBV28
J gene: TRBJ1-1
D gene: .

CDR3 protein: CASSTGTGNTYGYTF
CDR3 DNA: TGTGCCAGTAGTACCGGGACAGGAAATACCTATGGCTACACCTTC
clone size: .
V gene: TRBV19
J gene: TRBJ1-2
D gene: TRBD1

CDR3 protein: CASSQGLLDRGLPTIIF
CDR3 DNA: TGTGCCAGCAGCCAAGGTTTACTGGACAGGGGGCTCCCAACGATAATCTTC
clone size: .
V gene: TRBV3-1/TRBV3-2
J gene: TRBJ2-1
D gene: TRBD1

CDR3 protein: CAWSPLWTSGGVRDTQYF
CDR3 DNA: TGTGCCTGGAGTCCTCTCTGGACTAGCGGGGGGGTGCGAGATACGCAGTATTTT
clone size: .
V gene: TRBV30
J gene: TRBJ2-3
D gene: TRBD2

CDR3 protein: CASSYSPSGGTDTQYF
CDR3 DNA: TGTGCCAGCAGTTACTCCCCTAGCGGGGGGACAGATACGCAGTATTTT
clone size: .
V gene: TRBV6-5
J gene: TRBJ2-3
D gene: TRBD2

CDR3 protein: CATSDSLAASTDTQYF
CDR3 DNA: TGTGCCACCAGTGATAGCCTAGCGGCGAGCACAGATACGCAGTATTTT
clone size: .
V gene: TRBV24-1
J gene: TRBJ2-3
D gene: TRBD2

CDR3 protein: CASSFLLAGGSSSTDTQYF
CDR3 DNA: TGTGCCAGCAGCTTCCTACTAGCGGGGGGTTCCTCTAGCACAGATACGCAGTATTTT
clone size: .
V gene: TRBV5-6
J gene: TRBJ2-3
D gene: TRBD2

CDR3 protein: CASSQAGRREQFF
CDR3 DNA: TGTGCCAGCAGCCAAGCGGGGAGGCGGGAGCAGTTCTTC
clone size: .
V gene: TRBV3-1/TRBV3-2
J gene: TRBJ2-1
D gene: .

CDR3 protein: CASSDAAGGPGEQYF
CDR3 DNA: TGTGCCAGCAGTGATGCGGCGGGGGGGCCGGGCGAGCAGTACTTC
clone size: .
V gene: TRBV2
J gene: TRBJ2-7
D gene: TRBD2

CDR3 protein: CASTGGLVYNSPLHF
CDR3 DNA: TGTGCCAGCACCGGGGGACTTGTCTATAATTCACCCCTCCACTTT
clone size: .
V gene: TRBV28
J gene: TRBJ1-6
D gene: .

CDR3 protein: CASSLVSAGEQFF
CDR3 DNA: TGTGCCAGCAGCTTAGTGTCAGCGGGGGAGCAGTTCTTC
clone size: .
V gene: TRBV11-3
J gene: TRBJ2-1
D gene: TRBD2

CDR3 protein: CASGSGGVNEKLFF
CDR3 DNA: TGTGCCAGCGGATCGGGAGGAGTTAATGAAAAACTGTTTTTT
clone size: .
V gene: TRBV27
J gene: TRBJ1-4
D gene: .

CDR3 protein: CASSTPGQLEAFF
CDR3 DNA: TGTGCCAGCAGCACACCGGGACAACTTGAAGCTTTCTTT
clone size: .
V gene: TRBV27
J gene: TRBJ1-1
D gene: .